The clone carrying this T cell receptor beta chain was detected many times. Its antigen is unknown. Individual cDNA molecules each received unique molecular identifiers attached to them. TCRdb used MiXCR to reprocess the 5' RACE reads, holding one entry per CDR3 protein. The sample consists of 30,000 to 45,000 distinct CDR3 sequences, 5% to 6.5% of them appearing once. The sample originates from a study of early T cells in non-severe SARS-CoV-2 infection. Whole-study context: The authors sequenced bulk RNA from unsorted whole blood, leaving chains unpaired.

Germline V gene data show CDR1 as DFQATT and CDR2 as SNEGSKA (reference sequence). The CDR3 is 12 amino acids. V was clipped by 6 bases and J by 3 bases, with 12 bases between them. The study's findings and limits: In VDJdb matching, anti-spike CD8 responses were favored while private and CD4 specificities went missing.

The specimen sequenced was whole blood. The TCR sequence derives from an adult who was a healthcare worker with PCR-confirmed SARS-CoV-2 infection or an uninfected control (not recorded which). The chain employs TRBV20-1 and TRBJ2-7; D is possibly TRBD1 (6 bases). CDR3 in DNA: TGCAGTGCCGCCGACAGGTACTACGAGCAGTACTTC. Amino acids: CSAADRYYEQYF.